This TCR beta chain was observed in a study of blood T cell repertoires in COVID-19. V was clipped by 8 bases and J by 2 bases; unmatched bases: 20. CDR3 size: 19 residues. Germline CDR1 and CDR2: WNHNN and SYGVQD (reference sequence). TCRdb's table, derived via immunoSEQ multiplex PCR, lists solely in-frame clones and lacks some. The sample shows approximately 180,000 clones, roughly four fifths of them seen only once. This clonotype was sampled from an elderly woman with COVID-19, enrolled during active disease. The chain couples TRBV10-1 to TRBJ1-5, with 8 bases identical to TRBD1. The sample comprised peripheral blood. The CDR3 reads CASDHRPTGENEGNQPQHF. In nucleotides, the CDR3 is TGCGCCAGCGATCACAGGCCGACAGGGGAGAATGAAGGCAATCAGCCCCAGCATTTT.